The 3 T cell receptor beta chains presented below share a single source sample, sequenced in a study of cytomegalovirus exposure and HLA in healthy donors. Repertoires were generated with immunoSEQ multiplex PCR, while TCRdb's copy carries only in-frame clones and drops some. This sample has about 200,000 clones, with 88% found just once. The sample comprised PBMCs. The origin of the receptors is a woman younger than 35 in good health and CMV-seronegative.

V and J are TRBV27 and TRBJ2-2; 12 bases are shared with TRBD2. The CDR3 totals 16 residues. Trimming removed 10 bases from V and 7 bases from J; junction bases left unmatched: 13. CDR1 MNHEY and CDR2 SMNVEV come from the germline V gene (reference sequence). In nucleotides, the CDR3 is TGTGCCACCCGCCCTCTAGCGGGAGGGCCGAACGGGGAGCTGTTTTTT. Translating gives CATRPLAGGPNGELFF.

The chain employs TRBV28 and TRBJ1-4, with TRBD1 matching over 8 bases. This CDR3 is 15 amino acids long. Germline V gene sequence: CDR1 MDHEN, CDR2 SYDVKM. Germline trimming cut 5 bases from V and 11 bases from J; bases unmatched to any gene: 13. The CDR3 nucleotides read TGTGCCAGCAGTCCCGCGGACAGGGACGCCGAGAAACTGTTTTTT. This sequence encodes CASSPADRDAEKLFF.

As regards this clone: This CDR3 is also generated by other DNA sequences in the sample. The genes are TRBV27 and TRBJ1-2; tentative D call: TRBD1 (5 bases). The CDR3 extends over 13 amino acids. Germline assignment: CDR1 MNHEY and CDR2 SMNVEV (reference sequence). V was shortened by 6 bases and J by 2 bases, with 10 bases between the two germline ends. CDR3 sequence reads: CASRPQGNYGYTF. In nucleotides, the CDR3 is TGTGCCAGCAGACCCCAGGGAAACTATGGCTACACCTTC.